The source of this T cell receptor (beta chain) is a study of T cell clonality in common variable immunodeficiency. Study-wide points: Repertoire-complication correlations in CVID were limited by patient heterogeneity. Common variable immunodeficiency TCR beta sequences reportedly had fewer deletions and N-nucleotide insertions.

Data came from immunoSEQ multiplex PCR; TCRdb stores just in-frame clones and leaves some out. The sample includes tens of thousands of clones, none of them occurring once. CVID subjects were some 15 female and more than 25 male, aged roughly 9 to 70. CVID subjects were neither ill nor on immunomodulatory or immunosuppressive medication at sampling. This clone appeared many times. Its antigen is unknown. The sequencing input was peripheral blood mononuclear cells. The receptor was isolated from a human donor with common variable immunodeficiency.

The sequenced CDR3 bases are TGCGCCAGCAGCTTGTCCATGAACACTGAA. Its protein is CASSLSMNTE. The whole CDR3 reads CASSLSMNTEAFF. The J gene is TRBJ1-1, the V gene TRBV5-1; D unclear. The read falls 3 residues short of the CDR3 end, and the missing part is taken from the germline J gene. Trimming pared 1 base from V and 0 bases from J, leaving 4 bases between. CDR1 is SGHRS and CDR2 is YFSETQ in the germline V gene. The CDR3 runs to 13 residues.